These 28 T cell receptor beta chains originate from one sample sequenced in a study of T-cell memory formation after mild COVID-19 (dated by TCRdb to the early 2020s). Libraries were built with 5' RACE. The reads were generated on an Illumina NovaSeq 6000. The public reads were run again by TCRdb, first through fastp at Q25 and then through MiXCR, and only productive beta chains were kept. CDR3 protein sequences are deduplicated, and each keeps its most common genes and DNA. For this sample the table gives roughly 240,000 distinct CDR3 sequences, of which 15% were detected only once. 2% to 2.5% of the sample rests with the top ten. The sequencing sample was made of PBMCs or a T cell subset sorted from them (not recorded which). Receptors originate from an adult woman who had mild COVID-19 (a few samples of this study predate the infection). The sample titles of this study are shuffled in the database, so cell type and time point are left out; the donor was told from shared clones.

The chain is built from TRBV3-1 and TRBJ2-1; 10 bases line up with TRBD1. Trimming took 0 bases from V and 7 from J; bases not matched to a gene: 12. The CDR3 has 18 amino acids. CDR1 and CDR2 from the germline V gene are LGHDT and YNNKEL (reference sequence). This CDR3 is CASSQEIWGQGSGNEQFF. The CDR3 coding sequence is TGTGCCAGCAGCCAAGAAATCTGGGGACAGGGGAGTGGGAATGAGCAGTTCTTC.

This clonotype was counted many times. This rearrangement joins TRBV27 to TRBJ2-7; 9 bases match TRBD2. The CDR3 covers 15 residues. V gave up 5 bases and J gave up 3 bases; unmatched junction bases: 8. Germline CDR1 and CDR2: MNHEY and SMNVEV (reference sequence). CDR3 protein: CASSPSSSGSYEQYF. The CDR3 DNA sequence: TGTGCCAGCAGTCCCTCGAGTAGCGGGAGCTACGAGCAGTACTTC.

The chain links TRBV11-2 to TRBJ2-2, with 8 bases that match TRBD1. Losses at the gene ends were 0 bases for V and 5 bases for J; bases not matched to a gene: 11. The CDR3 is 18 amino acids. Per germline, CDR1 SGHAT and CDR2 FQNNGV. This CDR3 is CASSLEDRGRVRTGELFF. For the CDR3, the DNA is TGTGCCAGCAGCTTAGAAGACAGGGGACGGGTTAGGACCGGGGAGCTGTTTTTT.

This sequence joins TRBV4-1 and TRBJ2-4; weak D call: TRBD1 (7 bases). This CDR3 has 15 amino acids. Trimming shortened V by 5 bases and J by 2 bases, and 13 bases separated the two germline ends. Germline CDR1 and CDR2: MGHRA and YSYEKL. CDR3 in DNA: TGCGCCAGCAGCGTTTCAGGGGGGACCAAAAACATTCAGTACTTC. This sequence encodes CASSVSGGTKNIQYF.

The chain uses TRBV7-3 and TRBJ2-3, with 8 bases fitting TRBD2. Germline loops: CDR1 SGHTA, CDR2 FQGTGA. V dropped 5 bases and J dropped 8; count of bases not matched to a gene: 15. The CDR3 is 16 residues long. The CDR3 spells CASSPFAGAGVGTQYF. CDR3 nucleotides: TGTGCCAGCAGCCCGTTTGCCGGAGCGGGAGTAGGTACGCAGTATTTT. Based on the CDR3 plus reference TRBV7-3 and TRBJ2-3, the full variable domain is GAGVSQTPSNKVTEKGKYVELRCDPISGHTALYWYRQSLGQGPEFLIYFQGTGAADDSGLPNDRFFAVRPEGSVSTLKIQRTERGDSAVYLCASSPFAGAGVGTQYFGPGTRLTVL.

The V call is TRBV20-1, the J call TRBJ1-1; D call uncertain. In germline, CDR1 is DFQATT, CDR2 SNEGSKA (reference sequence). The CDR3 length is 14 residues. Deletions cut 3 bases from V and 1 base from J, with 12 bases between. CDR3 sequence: CSASRIKGNTEAFF. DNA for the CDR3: TGCAGTGCTAGTAGAATAAAGGGGAACACTGAAGCTTTCTTT.

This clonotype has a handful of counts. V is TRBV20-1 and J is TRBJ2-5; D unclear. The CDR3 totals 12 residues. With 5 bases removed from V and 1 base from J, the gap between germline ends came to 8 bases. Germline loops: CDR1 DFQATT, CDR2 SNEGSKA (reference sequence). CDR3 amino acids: CSAPYTQETQYF. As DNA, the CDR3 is TGCAGTGCTCCATATACCCAAGAGACCCAGTACTTC.

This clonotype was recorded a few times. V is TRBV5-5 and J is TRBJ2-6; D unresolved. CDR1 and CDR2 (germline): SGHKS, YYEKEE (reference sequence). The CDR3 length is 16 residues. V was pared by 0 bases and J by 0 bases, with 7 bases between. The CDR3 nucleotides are TGTGCCAGCAGCTTGGAAGGAAGCTCTGGGGCCAACGTCCTGACTTTC. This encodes CASSLEGSSGANVLTF.

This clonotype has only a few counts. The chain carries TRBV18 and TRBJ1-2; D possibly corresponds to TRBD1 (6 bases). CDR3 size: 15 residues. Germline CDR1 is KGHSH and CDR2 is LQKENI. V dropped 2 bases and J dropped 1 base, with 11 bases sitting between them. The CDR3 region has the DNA TGTGCCAGCTCACCAGGGACACCCGGTAACTATGGCTACACCTTC. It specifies CASSPGTPGNYGYTF.

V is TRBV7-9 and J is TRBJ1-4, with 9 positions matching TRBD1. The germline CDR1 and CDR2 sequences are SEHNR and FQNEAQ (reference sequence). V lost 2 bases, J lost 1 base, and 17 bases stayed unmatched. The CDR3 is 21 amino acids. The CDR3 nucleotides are TGTGCCAGCAGCTTAAAGGGAGACCGGACAGGGGAGAGGGGAACTAATGAAAAACTGTTTTTT. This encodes CASSLKGDRTGERGTNEKLFF. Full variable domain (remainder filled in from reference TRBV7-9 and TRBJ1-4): DTGVSQNPRHKITKRGQNVTFRCDPISEHNRLYWYRQTLGQGPEFLTYFQNEAQLEKSRLLSDRFSAERPKGSFSTLEIQRTEQGDSAMYLCASSLKGDRTGERGTNEKLFFGSGTQLSVL.

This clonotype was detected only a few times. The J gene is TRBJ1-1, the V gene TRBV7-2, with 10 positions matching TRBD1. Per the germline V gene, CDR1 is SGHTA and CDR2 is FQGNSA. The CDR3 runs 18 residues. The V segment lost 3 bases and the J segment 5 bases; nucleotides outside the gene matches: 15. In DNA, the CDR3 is TGTGCCAGCAGCTTCAACAGCCGGGACAGGGGTGTAAGGACTGAAGCTTTCTTT. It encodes CASSFNSRDRGVRTEAFF.

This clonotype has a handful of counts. The chain's CDR3 is CATSRVGQGGFNQPQHF. The CDR3 DNA is TGTGCCACCAGCAGAGTTGGACAGGGTGGCTTCAATCAGCCCCAGCATTTT. The chain employs TRBV15 and TRBJ1-5; 8 positions match TRBD1. Germline loops: CDR1 LNHNV, CDR2 YYDKDF (reference sequence). This CDR3 is built from 17 residues. V gave up 1 base and J gave up 3 bases; unmatched junction bases: 8.

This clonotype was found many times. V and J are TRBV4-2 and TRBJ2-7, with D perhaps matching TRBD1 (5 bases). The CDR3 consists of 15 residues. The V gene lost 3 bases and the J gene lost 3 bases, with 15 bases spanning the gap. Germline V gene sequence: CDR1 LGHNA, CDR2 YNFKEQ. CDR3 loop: CASSQSGAALYEQYF. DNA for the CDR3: TGTGCCAGCAGCCAGTCTGGGGCAGCCCTCTACGAGCAGTACTTC.

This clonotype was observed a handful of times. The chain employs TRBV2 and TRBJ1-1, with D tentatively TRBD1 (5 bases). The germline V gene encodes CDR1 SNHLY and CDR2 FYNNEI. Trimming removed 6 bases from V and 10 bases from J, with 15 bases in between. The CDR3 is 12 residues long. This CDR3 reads CASSWDRNRAFF. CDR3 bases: TGTGCCAGCAGCTGGGACCGAAATCGAGCTTTCTTT.

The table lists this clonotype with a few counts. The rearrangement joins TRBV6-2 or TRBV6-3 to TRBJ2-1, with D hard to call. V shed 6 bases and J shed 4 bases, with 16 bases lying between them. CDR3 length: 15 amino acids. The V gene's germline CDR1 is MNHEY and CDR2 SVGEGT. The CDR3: CASRQPPTVYNEQFF. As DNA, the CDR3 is TGTGCCAGCAGACAACCCCCGACGGTGTACAATGAGCAGTTCTTC.

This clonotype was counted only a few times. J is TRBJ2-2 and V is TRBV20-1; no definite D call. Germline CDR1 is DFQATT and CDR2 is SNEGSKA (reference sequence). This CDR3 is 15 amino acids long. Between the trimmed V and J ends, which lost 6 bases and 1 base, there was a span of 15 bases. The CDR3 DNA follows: TGCAGTGCCCCCTACCCCTACTTGAACACCGGGGAGCTGTTTTTT. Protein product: CSAPYPYLNTGELFF.

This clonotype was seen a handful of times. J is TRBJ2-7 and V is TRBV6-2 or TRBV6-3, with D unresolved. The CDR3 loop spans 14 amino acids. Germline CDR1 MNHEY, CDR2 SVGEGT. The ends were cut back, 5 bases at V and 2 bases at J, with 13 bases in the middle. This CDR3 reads CASSRSPEAYEQYF. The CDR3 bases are TGTGCCAGCAGTAGGTCCCCAGAGGCCTACGAGCAGTACTTC.

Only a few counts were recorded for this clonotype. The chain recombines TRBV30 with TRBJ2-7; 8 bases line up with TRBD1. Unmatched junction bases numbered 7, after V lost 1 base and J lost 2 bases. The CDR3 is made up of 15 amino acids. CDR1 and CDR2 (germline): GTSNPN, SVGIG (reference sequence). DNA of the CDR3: TGTGCCTGGAGTGCTACGACAGGGGAGGCCTACGAGCAGTACTTC. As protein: CAWSATTGEAYEQYF.

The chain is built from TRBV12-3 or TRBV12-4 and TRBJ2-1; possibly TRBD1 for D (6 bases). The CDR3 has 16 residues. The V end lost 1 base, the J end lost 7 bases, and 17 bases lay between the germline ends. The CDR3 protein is CASSLEILGGDNEQFF. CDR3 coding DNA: TGTGCCAGCAGTTTAGAGATACTAGGGGGAGATAATGAGCAGTTCTTC.

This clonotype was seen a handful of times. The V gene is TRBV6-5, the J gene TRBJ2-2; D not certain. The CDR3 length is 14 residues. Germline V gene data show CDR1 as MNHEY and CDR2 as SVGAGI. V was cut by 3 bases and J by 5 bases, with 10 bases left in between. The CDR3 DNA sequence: TGTGCCAGCAGTTATGGCAGGCTGACCGGGGAGCTGTTTTTT. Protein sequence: CASSYGRLTGELFF.

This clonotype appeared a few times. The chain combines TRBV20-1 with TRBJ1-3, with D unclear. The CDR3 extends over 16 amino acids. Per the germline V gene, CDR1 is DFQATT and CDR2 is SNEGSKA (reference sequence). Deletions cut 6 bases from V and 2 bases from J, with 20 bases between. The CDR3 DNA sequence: TGCAGTGCGCCCGCCGGGGTTCTCATAACTGGAAACACCATATATTTT. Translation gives CSAPAGVLITGNTIYF.

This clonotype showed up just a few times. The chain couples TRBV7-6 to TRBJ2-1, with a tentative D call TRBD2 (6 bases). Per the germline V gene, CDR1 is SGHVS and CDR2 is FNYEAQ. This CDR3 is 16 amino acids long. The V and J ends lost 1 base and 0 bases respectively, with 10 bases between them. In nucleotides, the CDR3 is TGTGCCAGCAGCTTAGAGCACGGGAGCTCCTACAATGAGCAGTTCTTC. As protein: CASSLEHGSSYNEQFF. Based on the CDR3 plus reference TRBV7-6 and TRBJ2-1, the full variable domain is GAGVSQSPRYKVTKRGQDVALRCDPISGHVSLYWYRQALGQGPEFLTYFNYEAQQDKSGLPNDRFSAERPEGSISTLTIQRTEQRDSAMYRCASSLEHGSSYNEQFFGPGTRLTVL.

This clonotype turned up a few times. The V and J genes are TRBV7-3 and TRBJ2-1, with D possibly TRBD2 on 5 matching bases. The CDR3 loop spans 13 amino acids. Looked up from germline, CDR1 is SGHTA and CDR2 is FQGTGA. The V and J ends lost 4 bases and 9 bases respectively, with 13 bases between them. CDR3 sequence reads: CASSSGRGGEQFF. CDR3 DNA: TGTGCCAGCAGCTCGGGCCGCGGAGGTGAGCAGTTCTTC.

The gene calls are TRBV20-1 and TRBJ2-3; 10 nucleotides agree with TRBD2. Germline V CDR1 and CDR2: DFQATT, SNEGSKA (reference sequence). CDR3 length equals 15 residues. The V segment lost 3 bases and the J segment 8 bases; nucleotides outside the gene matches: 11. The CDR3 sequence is CSASSAGGPMGTQYF. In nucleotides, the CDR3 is TGCAGTGCTAGCTCAGCGGGGGGGCCGATGGGTACGCAGTATTTT.

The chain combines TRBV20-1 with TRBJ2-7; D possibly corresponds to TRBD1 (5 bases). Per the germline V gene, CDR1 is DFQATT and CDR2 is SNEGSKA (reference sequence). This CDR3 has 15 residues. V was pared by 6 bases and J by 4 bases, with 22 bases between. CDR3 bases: TGCAGTGCCACCAAAATTCAGGGCTATCAGTACGAGCAGTACTTC. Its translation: CSATKIQGYQYEQYF.

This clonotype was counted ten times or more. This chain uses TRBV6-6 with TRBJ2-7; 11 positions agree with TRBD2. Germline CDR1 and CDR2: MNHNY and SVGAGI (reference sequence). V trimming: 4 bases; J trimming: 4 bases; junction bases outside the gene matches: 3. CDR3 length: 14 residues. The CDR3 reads CASSSTSGSYEQYF. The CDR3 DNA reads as TGTGCCAGCAGTTCCACTAGCGGGAGTTACGAGCAGTACTTC.

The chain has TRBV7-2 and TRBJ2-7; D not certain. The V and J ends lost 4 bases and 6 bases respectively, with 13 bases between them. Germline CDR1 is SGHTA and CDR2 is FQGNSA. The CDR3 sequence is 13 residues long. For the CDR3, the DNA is TGTGCCAGCAGCTCCACTCCTTGGGGCGAGCAGTACTTC. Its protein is CASSSTPWGEQYF.

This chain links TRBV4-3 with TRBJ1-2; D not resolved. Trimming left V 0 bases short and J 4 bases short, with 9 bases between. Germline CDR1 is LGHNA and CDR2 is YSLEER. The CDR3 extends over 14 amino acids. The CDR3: CASSQEAAGYGYTF. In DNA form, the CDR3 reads TGCGCCAGCAGCCAAGAGGCGGCAGGCTATGGCTACACCTTC.